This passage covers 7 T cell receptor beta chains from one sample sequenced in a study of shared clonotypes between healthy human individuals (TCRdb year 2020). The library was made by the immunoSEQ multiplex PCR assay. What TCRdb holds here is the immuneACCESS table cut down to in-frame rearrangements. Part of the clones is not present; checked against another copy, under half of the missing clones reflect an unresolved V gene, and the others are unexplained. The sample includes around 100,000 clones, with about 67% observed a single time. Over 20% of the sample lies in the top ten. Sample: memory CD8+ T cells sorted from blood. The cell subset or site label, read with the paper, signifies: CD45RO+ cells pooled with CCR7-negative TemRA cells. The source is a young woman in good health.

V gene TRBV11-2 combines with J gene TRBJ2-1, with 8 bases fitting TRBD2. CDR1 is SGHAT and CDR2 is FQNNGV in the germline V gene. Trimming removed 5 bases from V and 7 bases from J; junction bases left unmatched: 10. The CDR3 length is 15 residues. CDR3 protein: CASSVVAGSSNEQFF. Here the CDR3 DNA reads TGTGCCAGCAGCGTGGTAGCGGGAAGCAGTAATGAGCAGTTCTTC.

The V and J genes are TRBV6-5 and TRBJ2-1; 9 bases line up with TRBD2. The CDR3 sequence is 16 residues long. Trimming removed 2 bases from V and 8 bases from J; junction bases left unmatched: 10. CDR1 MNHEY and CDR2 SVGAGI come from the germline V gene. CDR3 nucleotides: TGTGCCAGCAGTTACGGCATAGCGGGAGTATCAGATGAGCAGTTCTTC. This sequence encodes CASSYGIAGVSDEQFF.

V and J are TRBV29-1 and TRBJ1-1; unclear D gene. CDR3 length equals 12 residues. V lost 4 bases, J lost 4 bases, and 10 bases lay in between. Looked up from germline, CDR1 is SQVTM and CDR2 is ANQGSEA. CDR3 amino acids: CSVVPVVTEAFF. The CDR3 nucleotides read TGCAGCGTTGTCCCGGTAGTCACTGAAGCTTTCTTT.

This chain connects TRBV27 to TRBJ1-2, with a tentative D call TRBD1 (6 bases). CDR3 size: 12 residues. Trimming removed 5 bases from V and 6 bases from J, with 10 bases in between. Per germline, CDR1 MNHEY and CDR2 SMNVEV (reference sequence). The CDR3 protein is CASSHTGHGYTF. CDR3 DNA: TGTGCCAGCAGTCATACAGGGCATGGCTACACCTTC.

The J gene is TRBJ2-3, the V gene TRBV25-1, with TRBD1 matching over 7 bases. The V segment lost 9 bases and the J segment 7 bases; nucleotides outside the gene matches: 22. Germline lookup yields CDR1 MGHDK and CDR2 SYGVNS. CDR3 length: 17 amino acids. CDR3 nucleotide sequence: TGTGCCAGTACGATAACCGGGACAGCAGCCTCAGCCTATACGCAGTATTTT. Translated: CASTITGTAASAYTQYF.

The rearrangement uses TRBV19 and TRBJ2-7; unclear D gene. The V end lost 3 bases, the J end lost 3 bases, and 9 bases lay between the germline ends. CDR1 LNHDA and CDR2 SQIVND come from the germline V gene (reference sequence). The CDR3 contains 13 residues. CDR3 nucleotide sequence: TGTGCCAGTAGTATGATTGGGGACTACGAGCAGTACTTC. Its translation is CASSMIGDYEQYF. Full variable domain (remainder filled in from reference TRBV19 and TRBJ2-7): DGGITQSPKYLFRKEGQNVTLSCEQNLNHDAMYWYRQDPGQGLRLIYYSQIVNDFQKGDIAEGYSVSREKKESFPLTVTSAQKNPTAFYLCASSMIGDYEQYFGPGTRLTVT.

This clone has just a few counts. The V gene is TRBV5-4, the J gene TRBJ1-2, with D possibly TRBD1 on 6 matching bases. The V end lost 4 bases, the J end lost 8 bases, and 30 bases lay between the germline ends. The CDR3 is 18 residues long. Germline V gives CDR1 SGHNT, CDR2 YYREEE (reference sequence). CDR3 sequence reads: CASSPGEQGNDLPRGYTF. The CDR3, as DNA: TGTGCCAGCAGCCCGGGGGAACAGGGTAACGATCTGCCCCGGGGCTACACCTTC.